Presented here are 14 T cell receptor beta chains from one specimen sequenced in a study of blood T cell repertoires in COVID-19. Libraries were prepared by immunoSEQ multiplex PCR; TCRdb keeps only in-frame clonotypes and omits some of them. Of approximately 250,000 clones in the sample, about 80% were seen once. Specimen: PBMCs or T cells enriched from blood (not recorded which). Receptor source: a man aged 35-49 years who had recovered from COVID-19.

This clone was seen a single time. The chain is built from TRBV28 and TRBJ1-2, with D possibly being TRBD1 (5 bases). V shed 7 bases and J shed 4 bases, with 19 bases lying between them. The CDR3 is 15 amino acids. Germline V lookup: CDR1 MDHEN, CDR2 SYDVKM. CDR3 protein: CASTPNGRAFYGYTF. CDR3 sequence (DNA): TGTGCCAGCACCCCGAATGGCAGGGCCTTCTATGGCTACACCTTC.

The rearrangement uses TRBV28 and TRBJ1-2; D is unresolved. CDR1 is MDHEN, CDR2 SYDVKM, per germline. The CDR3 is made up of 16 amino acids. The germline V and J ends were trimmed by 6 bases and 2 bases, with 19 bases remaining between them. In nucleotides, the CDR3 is TGTGCCAGCAGCCCTAGGCCCCGACTCCTGAACTATGGCTACACCTTC. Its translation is CASSPRPRLLNYGYTF.

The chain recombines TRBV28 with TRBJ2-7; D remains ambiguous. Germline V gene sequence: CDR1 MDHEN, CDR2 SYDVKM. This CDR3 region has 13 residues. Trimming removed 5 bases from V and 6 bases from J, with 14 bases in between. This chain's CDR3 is CASSITVPGEQYF. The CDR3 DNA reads TGTGCCAGCAGTATAACTGTCCCCGGCGAGCAGTACTTC. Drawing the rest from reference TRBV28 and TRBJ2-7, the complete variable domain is DVKVTQSSRYLVKRTGEKVFLECVQDMDHENMFWYRQDPGLGLRLIYFSYDVKMKEKGDIPEGYSVSREKKERFSLILESASTNQTSMYLCASSITVPGEQYFGPGTRLTVT.

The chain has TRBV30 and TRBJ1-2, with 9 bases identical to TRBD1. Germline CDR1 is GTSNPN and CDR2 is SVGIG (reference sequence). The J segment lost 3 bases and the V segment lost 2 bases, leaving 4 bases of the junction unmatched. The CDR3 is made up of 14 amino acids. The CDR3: CAWSRGQGDYGYTF. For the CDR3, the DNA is TGTGCCTGGAGTAGGGGACAGGGTGACTATGGCTACACCTTC.

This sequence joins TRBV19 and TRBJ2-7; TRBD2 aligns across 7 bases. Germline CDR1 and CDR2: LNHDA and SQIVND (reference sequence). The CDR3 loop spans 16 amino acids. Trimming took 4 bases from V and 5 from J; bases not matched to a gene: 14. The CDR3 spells CASSKNGLGAGNEQYF. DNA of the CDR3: TGTGCCAGTAGTAAAAATGGACTAGGGGCGGGGAACGAGCAGTACTTC.

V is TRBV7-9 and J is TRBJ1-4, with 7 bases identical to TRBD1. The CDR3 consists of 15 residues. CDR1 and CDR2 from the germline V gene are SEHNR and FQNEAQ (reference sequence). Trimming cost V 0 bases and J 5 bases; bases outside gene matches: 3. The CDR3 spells CASSLASGGNEKLFF. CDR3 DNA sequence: TGTGCCAGCAGCTTAGCGTCAGGGGGGAATGAAAAACTGTTTTTT.

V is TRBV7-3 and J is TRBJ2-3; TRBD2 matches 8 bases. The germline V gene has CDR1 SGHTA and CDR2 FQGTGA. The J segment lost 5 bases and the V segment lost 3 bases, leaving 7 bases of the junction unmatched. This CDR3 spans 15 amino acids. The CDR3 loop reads CASSFAGGPGDTQYF. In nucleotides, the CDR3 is TGTGCCAGCAGCTTCGCGGGGGGTCCTGGAGATACGCAGTATTTT.

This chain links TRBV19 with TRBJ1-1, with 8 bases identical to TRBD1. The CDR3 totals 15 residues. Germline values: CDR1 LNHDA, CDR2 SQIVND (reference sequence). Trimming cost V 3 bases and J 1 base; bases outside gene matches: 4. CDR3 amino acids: CASSMSQGANTEAFF. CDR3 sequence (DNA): TGTGCCAGTAGTATGTCCCAGGGGGCGAACACTGAAGCTTTCTTT.

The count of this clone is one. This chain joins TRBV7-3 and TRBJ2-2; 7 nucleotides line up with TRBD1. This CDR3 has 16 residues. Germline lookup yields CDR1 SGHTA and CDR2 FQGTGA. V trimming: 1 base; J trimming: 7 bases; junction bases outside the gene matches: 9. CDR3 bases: TGTGCCAGCAGCTTAAGAGGGGGCAGGATGAACGGGGAGCTGTTTTTT. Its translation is CASSLRGGRMNGELFF.

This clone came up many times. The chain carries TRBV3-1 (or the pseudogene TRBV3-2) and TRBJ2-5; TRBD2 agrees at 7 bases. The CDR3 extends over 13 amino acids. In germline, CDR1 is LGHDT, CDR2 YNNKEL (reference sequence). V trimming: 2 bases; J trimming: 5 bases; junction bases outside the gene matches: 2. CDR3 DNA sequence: TGTGCCAGCAGCCAACTGCGGGGGGAGACCCAGTACTTC. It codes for CASSQLRGETQYF.

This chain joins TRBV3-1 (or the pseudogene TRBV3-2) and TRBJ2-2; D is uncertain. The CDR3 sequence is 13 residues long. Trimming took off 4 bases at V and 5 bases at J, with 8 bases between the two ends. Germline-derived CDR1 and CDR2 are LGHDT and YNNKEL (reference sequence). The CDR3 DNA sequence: TGTGCCAGCAGCCGGCGGTTAACCGGGGAGCTGTTTTTT. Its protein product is CASSRRLTGELFF.

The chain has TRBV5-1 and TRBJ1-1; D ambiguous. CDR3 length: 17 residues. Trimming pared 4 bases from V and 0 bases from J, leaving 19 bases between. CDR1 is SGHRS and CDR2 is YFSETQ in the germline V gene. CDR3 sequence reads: CASSPGARREVNTEAFF. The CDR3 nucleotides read TGCGCCAGCAGCCCTGGCGCCCGCCGAGAGGTGAACACTGAAGCTTTCTTT.

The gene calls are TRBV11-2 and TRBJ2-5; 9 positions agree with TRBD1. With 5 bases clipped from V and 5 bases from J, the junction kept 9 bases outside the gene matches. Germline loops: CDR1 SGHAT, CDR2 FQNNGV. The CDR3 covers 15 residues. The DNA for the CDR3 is TGTGCCAGCAGCCCTAGGACAGGGGAGAGGGAGACCCAGTACTTC. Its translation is CASSPRTGERETQYF.

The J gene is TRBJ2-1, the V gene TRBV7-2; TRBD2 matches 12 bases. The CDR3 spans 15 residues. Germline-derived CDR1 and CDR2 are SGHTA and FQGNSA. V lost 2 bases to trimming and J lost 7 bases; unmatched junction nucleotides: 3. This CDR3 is CASSLSLAGGNEQFF. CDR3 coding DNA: TGTGCCAGCAGCTTATCGCTAGCGGGGGGGAATGAGCAGTTCTTC.